This TCR beta chain was obtained from a study of cytomegalovirus exposure and HLA in healthy donors. Study background: The same platform was used for the roughly 110 validation repertoires as for the approximately 610 first-cohort repertoires, as reported in a later analysis.

Profiled with immunoSEQ multiplex PCR; TCRdb holds only in-frame clones, not every one. The table has approximately 140,000 clones, less than 90% seen once; the top ten hold roughly 3%. This CDR3 has 15 amino acids. Germline assignment: CDR1 MGHRA and CDR2 YSYEKL. The V gene lost 4 bases and the J gene lost 3 bases, with 15 bases spanning the gap. Whole-study findings and limits: The study flagged approximately 180 TCR beta chains as cytomegalovirus-associated.

With respect to this clone: The antigen remains unidentified.

Material for sequencing was PBMCs. This chain joins TRBV4-1 and TRBJ1-1; tentative D call: TRBD1 (6 bases). This TCR was sampled from a man aged 18 to 30 in good health and CMV-seronegative. The CDR3 here is CASSRTGTPDTEAFF. CDR3 nucleotide sequence: TGCGCCAGCAGCCGAACCGGGACACCCGACACTGAAGCTTTCTTT.